This entry lists 28 T cell receptor beta chains sequenced from one sample in a study of vaccination and CD4 T cells after COVID-19. These receptors have no identified antigens. An Oncomine TCR Beta short-read assay was used to sequence the DNA from cultured CD4+ T cells. TCRdb re-called the PCR reads with MiXCR, one entry per CDR3 protein. The sample has approximately 10,000 distinct CDR3 sequences, 45% seen once. Treatment reported: approximately 9-day PBMC culture with coronavirus spike peptide pools or control peptides (ViraFEST assay). The material was cultured CD4+ T cells from blood, obtained after SARS-CoV-2 vaccination. These receptors all come from a human donor with COVID-19.

This clonotype was detected only a few times. This chain uses TRBV12-3 or TRBV12-4 with TRBJ1-2; D not certain. Deletions cut 8 bases from V and 2 bases from J, with 12 bases between. There are 13 residues in the CDR3. Here the CDR3 reads CASGEDGNYGYTF. CDR3 nucleotide sequence: TGTGCCAGCGGGGAAGACGGCAACTATGGCTACACCTTC.

The rearrangement joins TRBV20-1 to TRBJ2-1; D is tentatively TRBD1 or TRBD2 (5 bases each). From germline, CDR1 is DFQATT and CDR2 SNEGSKA (reference sequence). With 0 bases removed from V and 9 bases from J, the gap between germline ends came to 12 bases. This CDR3 has 13 residues. Here the CDR3 DNA reads TGCAGTGCTAGAGATTTGGCAGGGAGTGAGCAGTTCTTC. It codes for CSARDLAGSEQFF.

The genes are TRBV7-2 and TRBJ2-2; D gene uncertain. This CDR3 spans 12 amino acids. The germline V and J ends were trimmed by 3 bases and 5 bases, with 4 bases remaining between them. The germline V gene has CDR1 SGHTA and CDR2 FQGNSA. CDR3 protein: CASSFKTGELFF. The CDR3, as DNA: TGTGCCAGCAGCTTTAAGACCGGGGAGCTGTTTTTT.

This clonotype was seen only once. The V call is TRBV5-1, the J call TRBJ2-2; D remains unclear. The CDR3 length is 15 residues. Germline lookup yields CDR1 SGHRS and CDR2 YFSETQ. The germline V and J ends were trimmed by 5 bases and 0 bases, with 11 bases remaining between them. The CDR3 region has the DNA TGCGCCAGCAGGGTGGGGTTCGCGAACACCGGGGAGCTGTTTTTT. Protein sequence: CASRVGFANTGELFF.

The chain combines TRBV20-1 with TRBJ2-2; 7 bases are a match to TRBD2. The CDR3 runs to 17 residues. Unmatched junction bases numbered 9, after V lost 1 base and J lost 1 base. Germline assignment: CDR1 DFQATT and CDR2 SNEGSKA (reference sequence). The CDR3 protein is CSARVGGSGVNTGELFF. The CDR3 coding sequence is TGCAGTGCTAGAGTAGGAGGGAGCGGGGTGAACACCGGGGAGCTGTTTTTT.

CDR3: CASSRAGGPIGEQFF. CDR3 coding DNA: TGTGCCAGCTCACGAGCGGGGGGCCCGATTGGTGAGCAGTTCTTC. The chain joins TRBV18 to TRBJ2-1; 9 nucleotides match TRBD2. CDR1 KGHSH and CDR2 LQKENI come from the germline V gene. The CDR3 runs 15 residues. V was pared by 4 bases and J by 9 bases, with 10 bases of the junction left unmatched.

This clonotype was recorded a few times. The chain carries TRBV12-3 or TRBV12-4 and TRBJ1-5; 10 bases agree with TRBD1. Trimming at V came to 2 bases and at J to 5 bases, leaving 9 bases not matched to a gene. The CDR3 is 17 amino acids. CDR3 amino acids: CASSLRGGTGVDQPQHF. The CDR3 nucleotides are TGTGCCAGCAGTTTAAGGGGAGGGACAGGGGTTGATCAGCCCCAGCATTTT.

There are a few counts of this clonotype. This chain connects TRBV12-3 or TRBV12-4 to TRBJ1-5, with TRBD1 identical over 9 bases. CDR3 length equals 15 residues. V shed 5 bases, J shed 2 bases, and the junction held 4 bases outside the gene matches. CDR3 residues: CASSRDRARNQPQHF. DNA of the CDR3: TGTGCCAGCAGTAGGGACAGGGCGCGCAATCAGCCCCAGCATTTT.

Remarks on this clonotype: At one end, the junction sequence differs from germline, possibly due to a read error. J is TRBJ1-6 and V is TRBV5-5; D gene uncertain. The CDR3 length is 16 residues. Germline V lookup: CDR1 SGHKS, CDR2 YYEKEE (reference sequence). CDR3 sequence reads: CASSLDGVVSSSPPHF. In DNA form, the CDR3 reads TGTGCCAGCAGCTTGGATGGGGTTGTTTCGAGTTCACCCCCCCACTTT.

V is TRBV7-2 and J is TRBJ2-2, with TRBD1 matching over 7 bases. V lost 6 bases, J lost 4 bases, and 5 bases stayed unmatched. The germline V gene has CDR1 SGHTA and CDR2 FQGNSA. CDR3 length equals 14 residues. The chain's CDR3 is CASSTGDFTGELFF. As DNA, the CDR3 is TGTGCCAGCAGTACAGGGGATTTCACCGGGGAGCTGTTTTTT.

CDR3 DNA sequence: TGTGCCAGCAGCCTCCCAATTACCGGCTACACCTTC. Protein: CASSLPITGYTF. J is TRBJ1-2 and V is TRBV6-1, with no clear D. V was pared by 6 bases and J by 8 bases, with 13 bases between. Germline V gene data show CDR1 as MNHNS and CDR2 as SASEGT. The CDR3 is 12 residues long.

The chain couples TRBV20-1 to TRBJ2-5, with D possibly matching TRBD1 (5 bases). The germline CDR1 and CDR2 sequences are DFQATT and SNEGSKA (reference sequence). CDR3 length: 11 amino acids. The DNA of the CDR3 is TGCAGCCTCCGACAGAAAGAGACCCAGTACTTC. It translates to CSLRQKETQYF.

This chain joins TRBV5-1 and TRBJ2-7; 11 bases map to TRBD1. The CDR3 spans 17 residues. Germline V gene data show CDR1 as SGHRS and CDR2 as YFSETQ. V dropped 3 bases and J dropped 4; count of bases not matched to a gene: 12. The DNA for the CDR3 is TGCGCCAGCAGCTACGGACAGGGGGCATTAGGTGTTTACGAGCAGTACTTC. Protein: CASSYGQGALGVYEQYF. The full variable domain, its missing parts supplied by reference TRBV5-1 and TRBJ2-7, is KAGVTQTPRYLIKTRGQQVTLSCSPISGHRSVSWYQQTPGQGLQFLFEYFSETQRNKGNFPGRFSGRQFSNSRSEMNVSTLELGDSALYLCASSYGQGALGVYEQYFGPGTRLTVT.

V gene TRBV6-5 combines with J gene TRBJ2-5; the D is unclear. This CDR3 region has 15 residues. V shed 4 bases and J shed 2 bases, with 14 bases lying between them. Germline lookup yields CDR1 MNHEY and CDR2 SVGAGI. CDR3 region: CASSSPRGAQETQYF. CDR3 nucleotide sequence: TGTGCCAGCAGTTCCCCCCGAGGAGCACAAGAGACCCAGTACTTC.

This clonotype has a handful of counts. The rearrangement joins TRBV20-1 to TRBJ2-3; 10 bases match TRBD2. The CDR3 has 16 residues. CDR1 and CDR2 (germline): DFQATT, SNEGSKA (reference sequence). V shed 1 base and J 2 bases; nucleotides not matched to a gene: 6. In nucleotides, the CDR3 is TGCAGTGCTAGAGGGGCTAGCGGGGGCCCCACAGATACGCAGTATTTT. Protein product: CSARGASGGPTDTQYF.

This clonotype was seen a handful of times. The chain uses TRBV6-1 and TRBJ1-1; no definite D call. The CDR3 is 14 amino acids. The germline V gene has CDR1 MNHNS and CDR2 SASEGT. V shed 6 bases and J shed 2 bases, with 13 bases lying between them. CDR3 nucleotides: TGTGCCAGCAGACCCGAGTCATTCAACACTGAAGCTTTCTTT. Its protein is CASRPESFNTEAFF.

The table lists this clonotype with a few counts. The chain joins TRBV25-1 to TRBJ1-5, with D possibly being TRBD1 (5 bases). V was pared by 2 bases and J by 3 bases, with 8 bases between. The CDR3 length is 14 residues. Germline CDR1 MGHDK, CDR2 SYGVNS. CDR3 amino acids: CASSEGGYNQPQHF. The DNA for the CDR3 is TGTGCCAGCAGTGAAGGGGGGTACAATCAGCCCCAGCATTTT.

This clonotype was observed a single time. The rearrangement joins TRBV12-3 or TRBV12-4 to TRBJ2-3; the match to TRBD2 covers 10 bases. The CDR3 loop spans 16 amino acids. Germline trimming cut 6 bases from V and 5 bases from J; bases unmatched to any gene: 11. The CDR3 DNA follows: TGTGCCAGCAGCCGCTTGCTAGCGGGGGTGGGAGATACGCAGTATTTT. Its protein is CASSRLLAGVGDTQYF.

The J gene is TRBJ2-2, the V gene TRBV19; 9 bases agree with TRBD1. V lost 6 bases and J lost 4; bases outside the gene matches: 6. The CDR3 consists of 15 residues. Per germline, CDR1 LNHDA and CDR2 SQIVND (reference sequence). CDR3 loop: CASRPGTGSTGELFF. CDR3 nucleotide sequence: TGTGCCAGTAGACCCGGGACAGGGAGCACCGGGGAGCTGTTTTTT.

V and J are TRBV5-1 and TRBJ1-1; 8 positions agree with TRBD1. Germline CDR1 reads SGHRS; CDR2 reads YFSETQ. This CDR3 has 12 residues. V was clipped by 4 bases and J by 8 bases; unmatched bases: 4. Here the CDR3 DNA reads TGCGCCAGCAGCGCGACAGGGGTGGAAGCTTTCTTT. Translated: CASSATGVEAFF.

The chain links TRBV4-1 to TRBJ2-7; 9 bases fit TRBD2. CDR1 is MGHRA, CDR2 YSYEKL, per germline. J gave up 5 bases and V 2 bases, and 7 bases lay outside the gene matches. This CDR3 contains 15 residues. CDR3: CASSQITSGSNEQYF. The CDR3 DNA sequence: TGCGCCAGCAGCCAAATTACTAGCGGGTCTAACGAGCAGTACTTC.

The J gene is TRBJ1-1, the V gene TRBV20-1; the D gene is possibly TRBD1 (6 bases). The CDR3 totals 14 residues. The V and J ends lost 5 bases and 0 bases respectively, with 13 bases between them. The germline gives CDR1 DFQATT, CDR2 SNEGSKA (reference sequence). CDR3 region: CSALPGHLNTEAFF. In DNA, the CDR3 is TGCAGTGCTTTACCGGGACATCTGAACACTGAAGCTTTCTTT.

This clonotype was picked up a small number of times. The chain carries TRBV20-1 and TRBJ1-6; D unclear. The CDR3 totals 13 residues. V was clipped by 4 bases and J by 7 bases, with 11 bases between them. CDR1 and CDR2 (germline): DFQATT, SNEGSKA (reference sequence). In DNA form, the CDR3 reads TGCAGTGCTACGTCGGGGAAGAATTCACCCCTCCACTTT. This codes for CSATSGKNSPLHF.

This sequence joins TRBV20-1 and TRBJ2-1; 15 bases match TRBD2. Germline CDR1 and CDR2: DFQATT and SNEGSKA (reference sequence). CDR3 length equals 14 residues. J lost 8 bases, V lost 5 bases, and 4 bases had no gene match. The CDR3 is CSAGLAGGPHEQFF. The CDR3 bases are TGCAGTGCTGGACTAGCGGGGGGGCCTCATGAGCAGTTCTTC.

This chain connects TRBV19 to TRBJ2-2; D is unresolved. The V gene lost 3 bases and the J gene lost 3 bases, with 8 bases spanning the gap. CDR1 LNHDA and CDR2 SQIVND come from the germline V gene (reference sequence). The CDR3 totals 14 residues. CDR3 protein: CASSMYGYTGELFF. The CDR3 bases are TGTGCCAGTAGTATGTATGGGTACACCGGGGAGCTGTTTTTT.

Only a few counts were recorded for this clonotype. The chain uses TRBV4-3 and TRBJ2-2; no clear D gene. CDR3 length: 14 residues. Germline V gene lookup returns CDR1 LGHNA and CDR2 YSLEER. Between the trimmed V and J ends, which lost 0 bases and 6 bases, there was a span of 8 bases. CDR3 coding DNA: TGCGCCAGCAGCCAAGATCAGGTAGCCGGGGAGCTGTTTTTT. Translation gives CASSQDQVAGELFF.

The gene calls are TRBV7-2 and TRBJ2-2, with 11 bases fitting TRBD2. Germline lookup yields CDR1 SGHTA and CDR2 FQGNSA. CDR3 size: 18 residues. The V segment lost 2 bases and the J segment 2 bases; nucleotides outside the gene matches: 7. The CDR3 DNA reads TGTGCCAGCAGCTTATTAGCGGGGGGGCCGTCAAACACCGGGGAGCTGTTTTTT. Amino acids: CASSLLAGGPSNTGELFF.

The rearrangement links TRBV12-3 or TRBV12-4 to TRBJ1-6, with a possible D match to TRBD1 (5 bases). Trimming removed 5 bases at V and 7 bases at J, with 18 bases between. The CDR3 extends over 16 amino acids. The chain's CDR3 is CASSKRDFNDNSPLHF. Written as DNA, the CDR3 is TGTGCCAGCAGTAAAAGGGACTTCAACGACAATTCACCCCTCCACTTT.